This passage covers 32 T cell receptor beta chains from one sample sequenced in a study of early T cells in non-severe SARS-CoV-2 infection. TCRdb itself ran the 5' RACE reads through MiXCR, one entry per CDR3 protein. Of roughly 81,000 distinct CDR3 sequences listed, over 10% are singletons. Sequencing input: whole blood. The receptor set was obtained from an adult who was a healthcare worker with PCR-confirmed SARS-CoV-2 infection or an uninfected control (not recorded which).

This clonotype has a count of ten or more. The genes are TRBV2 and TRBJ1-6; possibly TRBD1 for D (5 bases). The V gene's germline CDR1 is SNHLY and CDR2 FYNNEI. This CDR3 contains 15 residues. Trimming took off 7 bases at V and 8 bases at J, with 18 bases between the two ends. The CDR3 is CASKDSTAGDSPLHF. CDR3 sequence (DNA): TGTGCCAGCAAGGATTCGACAGCCGGGGATTCACCCCTCCACTTT.

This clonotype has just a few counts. The CDR3 region has the DNA TGTGCCAGCAGCCCATCCGGGCCCTTCGGCGAGACCCAGTACTTC. The encoded protein is CASSPSGPFGETQYF. The V gene is TRBV11-2, the J gene TRBJ2-5; no clear D. CDR3 size: 15 residues. Per the germline V gene, CDR1 is SGHAT and CDR2 is FQNNGV. V lost 5 bases and J 5 bases, leaving 18 bases between the germline ends.

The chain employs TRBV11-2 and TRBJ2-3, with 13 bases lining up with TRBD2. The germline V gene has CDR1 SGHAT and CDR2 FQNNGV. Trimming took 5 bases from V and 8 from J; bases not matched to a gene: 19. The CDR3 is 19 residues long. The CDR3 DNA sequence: TGTGCCAGCAGCCTAGCCCCCATGACTAGCGGGGGGTCGCAGGGTACGCAGTATTTT. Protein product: CASSLAPMTSGGSQGTQYF. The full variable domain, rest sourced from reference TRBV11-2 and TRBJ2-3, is EAGVAQSPRYKIIEKRQSVAFWCNPISGHATLYWYQQILGQGPKLLIQFQNNGVVDDSQLPKDRFSAERLKGVDSTLKIQPAKLEDSAVYLCASSLAPMTSGGSQGTQYFGPGTRLTVL.

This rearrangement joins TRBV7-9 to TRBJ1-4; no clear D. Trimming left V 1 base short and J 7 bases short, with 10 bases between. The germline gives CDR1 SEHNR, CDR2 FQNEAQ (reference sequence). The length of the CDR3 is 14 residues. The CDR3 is CASSLVPLSEKLFF. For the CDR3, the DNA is TGTGCCAGCAGCTTAGTTCCCTTGTCTGAAAAACTGTTTTTT.

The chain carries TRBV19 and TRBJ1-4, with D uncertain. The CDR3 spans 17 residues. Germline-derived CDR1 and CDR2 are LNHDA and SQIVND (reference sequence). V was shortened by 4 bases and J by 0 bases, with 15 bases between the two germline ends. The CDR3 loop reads CASSSRLSLATNEKLFF. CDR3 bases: TGTGCCAGTAGTAGCAGGCTAAGTCTTGCAACTAATGAAAAACTGTTTTTT.

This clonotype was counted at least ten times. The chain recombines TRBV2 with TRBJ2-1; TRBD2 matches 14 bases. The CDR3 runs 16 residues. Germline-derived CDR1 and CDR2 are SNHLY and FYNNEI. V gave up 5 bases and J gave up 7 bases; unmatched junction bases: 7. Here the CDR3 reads CASSPTSGRARNEQFF. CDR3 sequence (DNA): TGTGCCAGCAGTCCGACTAGCGGGAGGGCTCGTAATGAGCAGTTCTTC.

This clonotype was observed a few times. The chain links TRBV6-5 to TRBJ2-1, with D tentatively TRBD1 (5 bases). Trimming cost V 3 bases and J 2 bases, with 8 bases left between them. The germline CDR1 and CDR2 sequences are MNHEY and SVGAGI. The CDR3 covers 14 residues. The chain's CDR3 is CASSYRGPYNEQFF. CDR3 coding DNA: TGTGCCAGCAGTTATAGGGGCCCCTACAATGAGCAGTTCTTC.

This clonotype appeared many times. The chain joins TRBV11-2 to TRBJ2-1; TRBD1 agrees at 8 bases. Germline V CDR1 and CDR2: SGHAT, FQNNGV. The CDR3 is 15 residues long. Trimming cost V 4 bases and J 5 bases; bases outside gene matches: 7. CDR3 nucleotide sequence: TGTGCCAGCAGCTCAGGACAGGGTCGGCACAATGAGCAGTTCTTC. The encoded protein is CASSSGQGRHNEQFF.

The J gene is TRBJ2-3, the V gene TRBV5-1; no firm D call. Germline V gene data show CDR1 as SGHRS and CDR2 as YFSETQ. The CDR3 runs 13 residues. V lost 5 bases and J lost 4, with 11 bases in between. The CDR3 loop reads CASSPGPPDTQYF. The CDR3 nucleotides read TGCGCCAGCAGTCCCGGTCCCCCAGATACGCAGTATTTT.

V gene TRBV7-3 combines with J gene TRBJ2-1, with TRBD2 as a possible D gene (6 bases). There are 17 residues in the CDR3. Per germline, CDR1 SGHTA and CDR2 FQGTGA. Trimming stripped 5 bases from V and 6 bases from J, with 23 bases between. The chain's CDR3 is CASSATLGFGRGNEQFF. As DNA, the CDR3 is TGTGCCAGCAGCGCCACATTGGGGTTCGGGCGGGGCAATGAGCAGTTCTTC.

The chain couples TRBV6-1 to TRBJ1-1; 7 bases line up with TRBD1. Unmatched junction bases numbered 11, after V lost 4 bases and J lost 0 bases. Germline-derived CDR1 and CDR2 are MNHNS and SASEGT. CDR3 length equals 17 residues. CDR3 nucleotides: TGTGCCAGCAGTGCCCCGACAGGGTCCCCTTTGAACACTGAAGCTTTCTTT. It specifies CASSAPTGSPLNTEAFF.

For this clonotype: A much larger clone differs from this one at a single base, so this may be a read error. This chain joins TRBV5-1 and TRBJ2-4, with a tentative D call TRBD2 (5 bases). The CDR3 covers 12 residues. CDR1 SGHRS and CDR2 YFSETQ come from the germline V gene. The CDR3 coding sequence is TGCGCCAGCAGCCCTGGAGGTGGCATTCGGTACTTC. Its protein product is CASSPGGGIRYF.

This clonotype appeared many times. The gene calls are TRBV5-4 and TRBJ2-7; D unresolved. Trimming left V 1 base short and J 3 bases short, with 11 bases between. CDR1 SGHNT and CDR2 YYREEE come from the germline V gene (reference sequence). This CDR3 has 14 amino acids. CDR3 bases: TGTGCCAGCAGCTTGACGCATAAGAACTACGAGCAGTACTTC. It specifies CASSLTHKNYEQYF.

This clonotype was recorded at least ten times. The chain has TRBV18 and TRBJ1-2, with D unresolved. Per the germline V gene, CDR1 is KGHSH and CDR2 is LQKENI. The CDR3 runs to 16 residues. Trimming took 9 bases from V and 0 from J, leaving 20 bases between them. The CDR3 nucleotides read TGTGCCAGTTCCTCGACTCCTCGGGTTACTAACTATGGCTACACCTTC. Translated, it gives CASSSTPRVTNYGYTF. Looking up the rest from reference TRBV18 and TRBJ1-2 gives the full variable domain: NAGVMQNPRHLVRRRGQEARLRCSPMKGHSHVYWYRQLPEEGLKFMVYLQKENIIDESGMPKERFSAEFPKEGPSILRIQQVVRGDSAAYFCASSSTPRVTNYGYTFGSGTRLTVV.

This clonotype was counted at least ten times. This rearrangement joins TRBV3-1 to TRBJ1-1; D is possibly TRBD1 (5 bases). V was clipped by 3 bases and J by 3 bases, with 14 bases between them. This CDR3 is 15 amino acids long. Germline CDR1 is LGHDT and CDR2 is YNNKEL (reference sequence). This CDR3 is CASSQAPVGDTEAFF. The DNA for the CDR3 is TGTGCCAGCAGCCAGGCCCCGGTGGGGGACACTGAAGCTTTCTTT.

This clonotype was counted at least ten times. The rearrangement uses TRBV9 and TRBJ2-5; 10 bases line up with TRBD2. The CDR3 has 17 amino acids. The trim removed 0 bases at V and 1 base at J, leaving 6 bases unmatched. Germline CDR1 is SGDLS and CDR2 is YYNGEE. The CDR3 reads CASSVDLAGGPQETQYF. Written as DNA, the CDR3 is TGTGCCAGCAGCGTAGATTTAGCGGGGGGCCCCCAAGAGACCCAGTACTTC. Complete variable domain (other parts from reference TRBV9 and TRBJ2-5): DSGVTQTPKHLITATGQRVTLRCSPRSGDLSVYWYQQSLDQGLQFLIQYYNGEERAKGNILERFSAQQFPDLHSELNLSSLELGDSALYFCASSVDLAGGPQETQYFGPGTRLLVL.

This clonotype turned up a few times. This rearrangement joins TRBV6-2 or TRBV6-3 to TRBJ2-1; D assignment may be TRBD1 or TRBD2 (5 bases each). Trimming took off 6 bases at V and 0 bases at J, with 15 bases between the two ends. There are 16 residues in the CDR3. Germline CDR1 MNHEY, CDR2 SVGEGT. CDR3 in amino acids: CASSAPGAGSYNEQFF. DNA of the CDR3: TGTGCCAGCAGCGCTCCCGGGGCGGGCTCCTACAATGAGCAGTTCTTC.

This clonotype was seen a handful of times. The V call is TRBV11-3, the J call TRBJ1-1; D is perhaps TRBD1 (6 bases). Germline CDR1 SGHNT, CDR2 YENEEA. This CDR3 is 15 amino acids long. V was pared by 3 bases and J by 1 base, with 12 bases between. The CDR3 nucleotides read TGTGCCAGCAGCTTCGACAGGCAGAAGAACACTGAAGCTTTCTTT. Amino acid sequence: CASSFDRQKNTEAFF. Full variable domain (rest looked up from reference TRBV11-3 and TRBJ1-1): EAGVVQSPRYKIIEKKQPVAFWCNPISGHNTLYWYLQNLGQGPELLIRYENEEAVDDSQLPKDRFSAERLKGVDSTLKIQPAELGDSAVYLCASSFDRQKNTEAFFGQGTRLTVV.

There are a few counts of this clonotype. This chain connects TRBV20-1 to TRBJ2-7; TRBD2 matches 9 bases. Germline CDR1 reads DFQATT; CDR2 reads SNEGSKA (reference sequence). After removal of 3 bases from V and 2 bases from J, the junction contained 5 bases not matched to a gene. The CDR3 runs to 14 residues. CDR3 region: CSASRGGRAYEQYF. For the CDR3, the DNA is TGCAGTGCTAGTAGGGGCGGGAGGGCCTACGAGCAGTACTTC.

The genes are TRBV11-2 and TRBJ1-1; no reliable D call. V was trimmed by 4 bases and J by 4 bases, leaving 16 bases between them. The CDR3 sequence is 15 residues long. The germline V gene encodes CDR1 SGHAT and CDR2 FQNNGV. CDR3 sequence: CASSYRTVGGTEAFF. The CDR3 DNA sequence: TGTGCCAGCAGCTATAGGACTGTCGGCGGCACTGAAGCTTTCTTT.

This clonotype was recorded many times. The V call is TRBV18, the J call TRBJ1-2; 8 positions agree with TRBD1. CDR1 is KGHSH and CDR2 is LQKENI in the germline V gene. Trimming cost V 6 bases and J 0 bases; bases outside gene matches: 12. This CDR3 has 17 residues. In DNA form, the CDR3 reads TGTGCCAGCTCTACCGAGGACAGGGCCATCACTAACTATGGCTACACCTTC. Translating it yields CASSTEDRAITNYGYTF. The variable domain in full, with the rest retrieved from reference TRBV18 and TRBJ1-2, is NAGVMQNPRHLVRRRGQEARLRCSPMKGHSHVYWYRQLPEEGLKFMVYLQKENIIDESGMPKERFSAEFPKEGPSILRIQQVVRGDSAAYFCASSTEDRAITNYGYTFGSGTRLTVV.

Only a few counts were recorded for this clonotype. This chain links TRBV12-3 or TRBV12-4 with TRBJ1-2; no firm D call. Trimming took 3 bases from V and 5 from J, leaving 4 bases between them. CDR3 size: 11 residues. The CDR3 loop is CASSFGYGYTF. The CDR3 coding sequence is TGTGCCAGCAGTTTCGGGTATGGCTACACCTTC.

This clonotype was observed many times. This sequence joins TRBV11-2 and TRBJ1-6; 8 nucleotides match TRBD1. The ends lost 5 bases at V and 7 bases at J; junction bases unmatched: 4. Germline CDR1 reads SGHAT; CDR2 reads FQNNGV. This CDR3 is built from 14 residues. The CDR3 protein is CASSQTGENSPLHF. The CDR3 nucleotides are TGTGCCAGCAGCCAGACAGGGGAAAATTCACCCCTCCACTTT.

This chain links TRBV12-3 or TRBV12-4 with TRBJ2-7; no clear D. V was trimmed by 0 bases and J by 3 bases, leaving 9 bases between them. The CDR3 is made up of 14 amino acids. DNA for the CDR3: TGTGCCAGCAGTTTAGCGGCGGAGCTCTACGAGCAGTACTTC. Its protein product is CASSLAAELYEQYF.

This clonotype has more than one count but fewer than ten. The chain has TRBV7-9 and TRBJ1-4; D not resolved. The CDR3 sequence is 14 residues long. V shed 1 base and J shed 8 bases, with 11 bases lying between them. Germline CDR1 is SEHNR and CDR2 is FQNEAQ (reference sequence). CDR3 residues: CASSLGTTGEKLFF. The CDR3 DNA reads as TGTGCCAGCAGCTTAGGGACTACCGGAGAAAAACTGTTTTTT. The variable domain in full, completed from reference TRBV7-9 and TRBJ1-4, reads DTGVSQNPRHKITKRGQNVTFRCDPISEHNRLYWYRQTLGQGPEFLTYFQNEAQLEKSRLLSDRFSAERPKGSFSTLEIQRTEQGDSAMYLCASSLGTTGEKLFFGSGTQLSVL.

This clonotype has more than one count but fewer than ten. The CDR3 sequence: CASRGWTGELFF. CDR3 coding DNA: TGTGCCAGCAGGGGTTGGACCGGGGAGCTGTTTTTT. The chain employs TRBV6-1 and TRBJ2-2; D is unresolved. Per germline, CDR1 MNHNS and CDR2 SASEGT. This CDR3 has 12 amino acids. V was pared by 6 bases and J by 5 bases, with 7 bases between.

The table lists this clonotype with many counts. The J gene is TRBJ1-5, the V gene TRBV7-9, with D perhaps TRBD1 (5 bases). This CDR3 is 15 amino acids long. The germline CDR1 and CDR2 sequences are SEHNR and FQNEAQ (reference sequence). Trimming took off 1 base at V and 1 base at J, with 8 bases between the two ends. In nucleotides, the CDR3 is TGTGCCAGCAGCTTAGGGGGACGGAGCAATCAGCCCCAGCATTTT. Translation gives CASSLGGRSNQPQHF.

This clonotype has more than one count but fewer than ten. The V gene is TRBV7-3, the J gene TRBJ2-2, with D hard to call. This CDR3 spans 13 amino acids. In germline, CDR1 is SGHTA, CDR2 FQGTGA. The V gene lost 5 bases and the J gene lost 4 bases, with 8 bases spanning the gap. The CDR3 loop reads CASSPKSTGELFF. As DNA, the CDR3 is TGTGCCAGCAGCCCCAAAAGCACCGGGGAGCTGTTTTTT.

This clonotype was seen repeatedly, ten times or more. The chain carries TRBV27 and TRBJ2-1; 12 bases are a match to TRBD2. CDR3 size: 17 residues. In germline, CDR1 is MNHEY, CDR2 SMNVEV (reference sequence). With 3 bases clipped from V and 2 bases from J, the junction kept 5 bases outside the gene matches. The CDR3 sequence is CASSLTPSGGAYNEQFF. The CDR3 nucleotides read TGTGCCAGCAGTTTGACCCCTAGCGGGGGGGCCTACAATGAGCAGTTCTTC.

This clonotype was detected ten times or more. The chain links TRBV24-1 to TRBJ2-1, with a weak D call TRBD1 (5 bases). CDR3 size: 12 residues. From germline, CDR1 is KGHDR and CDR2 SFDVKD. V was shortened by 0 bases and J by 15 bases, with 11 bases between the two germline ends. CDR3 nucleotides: TGTGCCACCAGTGATTTGCGGCAGGGAAGGTTCTTC. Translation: CATSDLRQGRFF.

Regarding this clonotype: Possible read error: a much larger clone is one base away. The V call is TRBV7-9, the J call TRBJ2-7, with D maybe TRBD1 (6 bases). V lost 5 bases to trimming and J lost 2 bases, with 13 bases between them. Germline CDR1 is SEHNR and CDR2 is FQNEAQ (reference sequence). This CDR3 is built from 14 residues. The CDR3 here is CASSHKGETYEQYF. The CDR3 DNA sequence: TGTGCCAGCAGCCATAAGGGGGAAACCTACGAGCAGTACTTC. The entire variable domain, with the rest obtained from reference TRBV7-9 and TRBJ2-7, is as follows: DTGVSQNPRHKITKRGQNVTFRCDPISEHNRLYWYRQTLGQGPEFLTYFQNEAQLEKSRLLSDRFSAERPKGSFSTLEIQRTEQGDSAMYLCASSHKGETYEQYFGPGTRLTVT.

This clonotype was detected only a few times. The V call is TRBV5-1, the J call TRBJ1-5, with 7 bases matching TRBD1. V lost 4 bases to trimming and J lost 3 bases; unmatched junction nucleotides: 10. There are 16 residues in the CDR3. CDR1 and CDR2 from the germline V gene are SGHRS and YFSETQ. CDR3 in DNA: TGCGCCAGCAGCGCCTTCCGGGACAGACTCAATCAGCCCCAGCATTTT. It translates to CASSAFRDRLNQPQHF.